The count of the clone carrying this T cell receptor beta chain is one. The cohort comprised adults aged 18 to 89 years residing in about two dozen US areas. Which cohort a participant joined came from the clinical history participants gave. These data originate in a study of blood T cell repertoires in COVID-19. Study information: T cells, B-cell-depleted T cells, or PBMCs supplied cDNA or gDNA.

As handled by the study authors: Reference gene primer amplification yielded estimated nucleated cell counts. Only in-frame clones appear in the TCRdb table, and some are missing; sequencing was by immunoSEQ multiplex PCR. V, J and clone size were drawn from that table, and D and trimming were deduced from the DNA. The sample has 250,000 to 300,000 clones; approximately 91% are singletons. The CDR3 spans 15 residues. The clonotype comes from a middle-aged woman with acute COVID-19. V gene TRBV21-1 combines with J gene TRBJ2-1; the table's D call, TRBD2, was not checked against the DNA. TRBV21-1 is a recognized pseudogene. Sequencing was performed on PBMCs or T cells enriched from blood (not recorded which). The CDR3 bases are TGTGCCAGCAGCAAAGTGACCGGCGCGGGAAATGAGCAGTTCTTC. Translated, it gives CASSKVTGAGNEQFF.